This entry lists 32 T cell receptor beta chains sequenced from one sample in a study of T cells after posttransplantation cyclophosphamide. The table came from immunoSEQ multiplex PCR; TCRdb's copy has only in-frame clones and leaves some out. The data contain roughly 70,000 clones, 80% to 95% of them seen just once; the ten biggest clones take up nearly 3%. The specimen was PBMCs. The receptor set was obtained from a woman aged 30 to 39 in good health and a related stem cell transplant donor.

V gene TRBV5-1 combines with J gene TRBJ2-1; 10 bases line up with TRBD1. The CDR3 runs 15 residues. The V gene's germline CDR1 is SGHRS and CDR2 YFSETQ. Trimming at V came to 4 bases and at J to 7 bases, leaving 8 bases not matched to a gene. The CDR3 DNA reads TGCGCCAGCAGCCCAAAAGGGGACAGGGGTAATGAGCAGTTCTTC. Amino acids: CASSPKGDRGNEQFF.

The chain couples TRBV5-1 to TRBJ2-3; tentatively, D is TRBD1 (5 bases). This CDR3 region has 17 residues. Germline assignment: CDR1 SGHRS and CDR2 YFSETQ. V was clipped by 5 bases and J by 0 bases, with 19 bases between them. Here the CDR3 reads CASSINPQGSSTDTQYF. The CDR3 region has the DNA TGCGCCAGCAGTATAAATCCTCAGGGATCTAGCACAGATACGCAGTATTTT.

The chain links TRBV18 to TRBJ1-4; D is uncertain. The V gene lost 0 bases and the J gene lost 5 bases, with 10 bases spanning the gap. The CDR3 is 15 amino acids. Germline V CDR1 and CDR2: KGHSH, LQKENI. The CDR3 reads CASSPPQPRNEKLFF. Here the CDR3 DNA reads TGTGCCAGCTCACCACCGCAGCCACGAAATGAAAAACTGTTTTTT.

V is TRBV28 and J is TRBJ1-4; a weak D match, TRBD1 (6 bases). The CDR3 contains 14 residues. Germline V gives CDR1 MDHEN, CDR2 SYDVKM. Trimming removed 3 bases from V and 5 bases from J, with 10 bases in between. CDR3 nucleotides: TGTGCCAGCAGTTTCGACAGGTTGAATGAAAAACTGTTTTTT. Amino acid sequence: CASSFDRLNEKLFF.

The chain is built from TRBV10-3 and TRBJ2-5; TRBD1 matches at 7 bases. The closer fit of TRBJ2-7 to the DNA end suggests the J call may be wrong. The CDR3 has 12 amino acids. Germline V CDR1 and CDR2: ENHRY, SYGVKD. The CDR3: CAISEQGFEQYF. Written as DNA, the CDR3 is TGTGCCATCAGTGAACAGGGGTTCGAGCAGTACTTC.

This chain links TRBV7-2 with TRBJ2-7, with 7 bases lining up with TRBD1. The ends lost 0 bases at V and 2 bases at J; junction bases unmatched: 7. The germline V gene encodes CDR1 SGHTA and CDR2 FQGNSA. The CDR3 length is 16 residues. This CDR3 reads CASSLAGGQAAYEQYF. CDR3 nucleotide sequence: TGTGCCAGCAGCTTAGCTGGAGGACAGGCCGCCTACGAGCAGTACTTC.

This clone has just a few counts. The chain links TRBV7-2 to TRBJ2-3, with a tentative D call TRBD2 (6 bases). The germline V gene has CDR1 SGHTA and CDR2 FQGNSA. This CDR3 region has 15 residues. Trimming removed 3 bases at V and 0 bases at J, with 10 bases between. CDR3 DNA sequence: TGTGCCAGCAGCTTGGTCGGGACTAGCACAGATACGCAGTATTTT. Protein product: CASSLVGTSTDTQYF.

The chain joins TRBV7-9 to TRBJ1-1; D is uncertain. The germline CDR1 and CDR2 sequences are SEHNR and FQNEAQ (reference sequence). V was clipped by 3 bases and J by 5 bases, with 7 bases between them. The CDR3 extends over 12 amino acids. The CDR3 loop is CASSLGWTEAFF. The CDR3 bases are TGTGCCAGCAGCTTGGGGTGGACTGAAGCTTTCTTT.

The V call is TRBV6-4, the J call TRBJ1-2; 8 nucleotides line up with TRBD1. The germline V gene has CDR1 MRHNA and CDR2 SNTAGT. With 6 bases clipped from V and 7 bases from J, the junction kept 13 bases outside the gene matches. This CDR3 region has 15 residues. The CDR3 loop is CASSGVFGTGGGYTF. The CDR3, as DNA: TGTGCCAGCAGCGGAGTTTTTGGGACAGGCGGTGGCTACACCTTC.

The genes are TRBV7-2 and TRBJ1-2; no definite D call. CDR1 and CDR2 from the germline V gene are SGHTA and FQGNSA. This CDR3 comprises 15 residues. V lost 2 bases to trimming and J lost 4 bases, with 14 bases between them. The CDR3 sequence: CASSLTRASGYGYTF. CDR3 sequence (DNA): TGTGCCAGCAGCTTAACCCGGGCCTCCGGCTATGGCTACACCTTC.

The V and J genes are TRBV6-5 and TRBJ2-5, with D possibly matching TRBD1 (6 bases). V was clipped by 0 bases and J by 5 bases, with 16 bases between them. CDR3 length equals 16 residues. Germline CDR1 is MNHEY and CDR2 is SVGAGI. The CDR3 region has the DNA TGTGCCAGCAGTTACTCATTACAGGGTTCTCGGGAGACCCAGTACTTC. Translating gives CASSYSLQGSRETQYF.

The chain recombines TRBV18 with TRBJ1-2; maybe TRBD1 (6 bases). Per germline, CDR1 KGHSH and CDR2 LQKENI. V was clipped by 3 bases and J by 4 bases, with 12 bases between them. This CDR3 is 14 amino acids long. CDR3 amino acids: CASSPQTGFYGYTF. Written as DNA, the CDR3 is TGTGCCAGCTCACCCCAGACAGGATTCTATGGCTACACCTTC.

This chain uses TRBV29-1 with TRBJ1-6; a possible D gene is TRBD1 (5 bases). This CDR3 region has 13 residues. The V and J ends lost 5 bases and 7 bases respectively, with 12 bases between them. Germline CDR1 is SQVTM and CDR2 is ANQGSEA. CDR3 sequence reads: CSVRDGGNSPLHF. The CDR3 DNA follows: TGCAGCGTTCGGGACGGGGGAAATTCACCCCTCCACTTT.

The CDR3 DNA is TGTGCCAGCAGCTCCCTAGGAGGCCTCCGGGCGCAGTATTTT. This translates into CASSSLGGLRAQYF. The chain employs TRBV7-3 and TRBJ2-3; the D gene is possibly TRBD2 (5 bases). CDR1 SGHTA and CDR2 FQGTGA come from the germline V gene. The V gene lost 4 bases and the J gene lost 10 bases, with 18 bases spanning the gap. The CDR3 contains 14 residues.

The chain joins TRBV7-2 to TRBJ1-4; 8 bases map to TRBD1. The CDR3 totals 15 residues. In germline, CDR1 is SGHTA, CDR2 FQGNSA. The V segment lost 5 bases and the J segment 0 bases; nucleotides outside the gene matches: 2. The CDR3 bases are TGTGCCAGCAGCGGACAGGGTGCAACTAATGAAAAACTGTTTTTT. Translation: CASSGQGATNEKLFF.

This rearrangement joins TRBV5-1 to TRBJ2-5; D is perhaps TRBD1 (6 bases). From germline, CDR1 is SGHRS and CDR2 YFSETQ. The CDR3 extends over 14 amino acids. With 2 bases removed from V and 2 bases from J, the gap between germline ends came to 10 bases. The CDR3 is CASSLQGTQETQYF. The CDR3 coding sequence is TGCGCCAGCAGCTTACAGGGTACGCAAGAGACCCAGTACTTC.

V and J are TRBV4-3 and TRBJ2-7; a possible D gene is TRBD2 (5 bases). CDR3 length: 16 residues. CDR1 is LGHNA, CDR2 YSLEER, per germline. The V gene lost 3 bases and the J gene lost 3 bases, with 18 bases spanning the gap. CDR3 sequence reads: CASSQFKSTGNYEQYF. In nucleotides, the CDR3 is TGCGCCAGCAGCCAGTTCAAGTCGACGGGGAACTACGAGCAGTACTTC.

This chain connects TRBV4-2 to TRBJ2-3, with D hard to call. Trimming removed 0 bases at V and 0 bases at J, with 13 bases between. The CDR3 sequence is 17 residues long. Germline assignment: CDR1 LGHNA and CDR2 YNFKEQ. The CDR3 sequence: CASSQEYWASSTDTQYF. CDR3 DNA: TGTGCCAGCAGCCAAGAATACTGGGCCAGTAGCACAGATACGCAGTATTTT.

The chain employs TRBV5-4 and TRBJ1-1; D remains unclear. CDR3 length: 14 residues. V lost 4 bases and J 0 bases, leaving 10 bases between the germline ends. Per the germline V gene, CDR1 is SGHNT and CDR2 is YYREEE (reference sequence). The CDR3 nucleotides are TGTGCCAGCAGCATCCGCAACTTGAACACTGAAGCTTTCTTT. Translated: CASSIRNLNTEAFF.

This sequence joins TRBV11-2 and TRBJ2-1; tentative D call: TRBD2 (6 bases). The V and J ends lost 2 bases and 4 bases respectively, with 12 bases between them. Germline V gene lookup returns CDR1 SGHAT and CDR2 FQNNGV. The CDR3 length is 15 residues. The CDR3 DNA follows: TGTGCCAGCAGCTTACCCGTTCGGGGGTACAATGAGCAGTTCTTC. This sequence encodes CASSLPVRGYNEQFF.

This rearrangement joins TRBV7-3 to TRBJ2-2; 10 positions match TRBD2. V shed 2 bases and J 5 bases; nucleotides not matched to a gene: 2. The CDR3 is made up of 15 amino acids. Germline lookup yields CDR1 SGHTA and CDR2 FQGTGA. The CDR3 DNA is TGTGCCAGCAGCTTAGGGGGACTAGCGACCGGGGAGCTGTTTTTT. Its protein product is CASSLGGLATGELFF.

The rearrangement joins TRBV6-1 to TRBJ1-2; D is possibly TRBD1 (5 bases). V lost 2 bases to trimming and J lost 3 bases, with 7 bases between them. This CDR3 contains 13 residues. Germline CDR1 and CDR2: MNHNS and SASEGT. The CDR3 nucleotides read TGTGCCAGCAGTGAAATCAGGGACTATGGCTACACCTTC. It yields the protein CASSEIRDYGYTF.

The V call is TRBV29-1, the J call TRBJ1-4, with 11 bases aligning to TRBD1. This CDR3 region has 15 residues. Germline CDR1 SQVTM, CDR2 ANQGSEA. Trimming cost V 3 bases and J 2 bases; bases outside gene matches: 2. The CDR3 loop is CSVEGQGVTNEKLFF. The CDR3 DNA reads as TGCAGCGTTGAGGGACAGGGGGTCACTAATGAAAAACTGTTTTTT.

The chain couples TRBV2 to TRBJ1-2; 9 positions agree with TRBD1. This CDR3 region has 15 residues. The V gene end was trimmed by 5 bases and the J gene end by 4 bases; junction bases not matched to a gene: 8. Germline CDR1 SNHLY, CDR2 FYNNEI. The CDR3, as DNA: TGTGCCAGCAGTAACAGGGGGCCCCACCCCTATGGCTACACCTTC. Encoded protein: CASSNRGPHPYGYTF.

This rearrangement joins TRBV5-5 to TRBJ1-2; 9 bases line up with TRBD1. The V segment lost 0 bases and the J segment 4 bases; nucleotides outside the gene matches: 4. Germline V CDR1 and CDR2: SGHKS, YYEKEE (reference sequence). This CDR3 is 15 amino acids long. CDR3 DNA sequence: TGTGCCAGCAGCTTGGACAGGGGGCGCTCCTATGGCTACACCTTC. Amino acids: CASSLDRGRSYGYTF.

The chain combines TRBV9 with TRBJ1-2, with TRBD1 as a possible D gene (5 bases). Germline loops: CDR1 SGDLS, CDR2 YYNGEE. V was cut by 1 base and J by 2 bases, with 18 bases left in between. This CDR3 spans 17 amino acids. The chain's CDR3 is CASSVNAPGTPNYGYTF. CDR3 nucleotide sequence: TGTGCCAGCAGCGTAAACGCTCCCGGGACTCCCAACTATGGCTACACCTTC.

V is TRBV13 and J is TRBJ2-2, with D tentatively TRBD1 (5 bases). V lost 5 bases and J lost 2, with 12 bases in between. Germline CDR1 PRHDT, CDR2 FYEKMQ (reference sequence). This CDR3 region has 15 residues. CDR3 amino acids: CASSLMQGNTGELFF. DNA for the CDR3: TGTGCCAGCAGCCTTATGCAGGGAAACACCGGGGAGCTGTTTTTT.

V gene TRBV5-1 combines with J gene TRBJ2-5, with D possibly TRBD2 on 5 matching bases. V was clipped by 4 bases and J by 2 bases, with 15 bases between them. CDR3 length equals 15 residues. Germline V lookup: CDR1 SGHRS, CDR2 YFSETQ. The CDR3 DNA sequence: TGCGCCAGCAGCGCGGGCCGGGGAAAACAAGAGACCCAGTACTTC. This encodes CASSAGRGKQETQYF.

For the CDR3, the DNA is TGTGCCAGCAGCTTAGTGGGACTAGCGGGGGCTAGCACAGATACGCAGTATTTT. This codes for CASSLVGLAGASTDTQYF. V usage is TRBV7-9 and J usage is TRBJ2-3; the match to TRBD2 covers 14 bases. From germline, CDR1 is SEHNR and CDR2 FQNEAQ (reference sequence). The V gene end was trimmed by 1 base and the J gene end by 0 bases; junction bases not matched to a gene: 3. CDR3 length: 18 residues.

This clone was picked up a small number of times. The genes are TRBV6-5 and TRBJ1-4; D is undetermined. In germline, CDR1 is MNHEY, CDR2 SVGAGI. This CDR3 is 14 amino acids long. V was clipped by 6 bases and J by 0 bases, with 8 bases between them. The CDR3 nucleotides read TGTGCCAGCAGAAAGAGTGCAACTAATGAAAAACTGTTTTTT. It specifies CASRKSATNEKLFF.

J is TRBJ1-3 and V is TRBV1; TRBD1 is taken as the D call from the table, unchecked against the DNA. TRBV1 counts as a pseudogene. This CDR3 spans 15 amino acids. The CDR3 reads CTSSLQQISGNTIYF. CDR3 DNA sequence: TGCACCAGCAGCCTTCAACAAATCTCTGGAAACACCATATATTTT.

CDR3 sequence: CAWNRDLQETQYF. The CDR3 DNA is TGTGCCTGGAACAGGGACCTTCAAGAGACCCAGTACTTC. The chain joins TRBV30 to TRBJ2-5, with D perhaps matching TRBD1 (6 bases). This CDR3 is 13 amino acids long. Trimming cost V 4 bases and J 2 bases, with 11 bases left between them. CDR1 and CDR2 (germline): GTSNPN, SVGIG (reference sequence). The full variable domain, with the rest looked up from reference TRBV30 and TRBJ2-5, is SQTIHQWPATLVQPVGSPLSLECTVEGTSNPNLYWYRQAAGRGLQLLFYSVGIGQISSEVPQNLSASRPQDRQFILSSKKLLLSDSGFYLCAWNRDLQETQYFGPGTRLLVL.